Listed below are T cell receptor beta chains from one sample, sequenced in a study of breast tumors, draining lymph nodes, adjacent tissues. TCRdb recomputed calls from the multiplex PCR reads with MiXCR, one row per CDR3 protein. Of fewer than 200,000 distinct CDR3 sequences listed, approximately 30% are singletons. What was sequenced was axillary lymph node tissue. The receptor set was obtained from a female donor with breast cancer. Some clones in this sample may be carry-over from other donors' samples. CDR3s include the opening cysteine and the closing phenylalanine or tryptophan. Each record gives: D gene, V gene, clone size, J gene, CDR3 protein, CDR3 DNA. The D gene is left open where the match is weak. Only some rows state a clone size, as once, few, many or a class for expanded clones.

-	TRBV4-1	few	TRBJ1-1	CASRLADLYTEAFF	TGCGCCAGCCGCCTCGCAGACTTGTACACTGAAGCTTTCTTT
-	TRBV6-5	few	TRBJ1-5	CASSHSRQIQPQHF	TGTGCCAGCAGTCACTCGAGACAGATTCAGCCCCAGCATTTT
TRBD1	TRBV15	-	TRBJ1-2	CATSSVRQGAGYGYTF	TGTGCCACCAGCAGCGTTCGACAGGGGGCTGGCTATGGCTACACCTTC
TRBD1	TRBV11-2	-	TRBJ1-3	CASSLEGTGMNTIYF	TGTGCCAGCAGCTTGGAGGGGACAGGGATGAACACCATATATTTT
-	TRBV7-3	many	TRBJ2-3	CASSLRGLQTDTQYF	TGTGCCAGCAGCTTAAGGGGACTTCAAACAGATACGCAGTATTTT
TRBD2	TRBV20-1	many	TRBJ2-1	CSARDLLAGVSYNEQFF	TGCAGTGCTAGAGATCTCTTAGCGGGAGTCTCCTACAATGAGCAGTTCTTC
TRBD1	TRBV20-1	-	TRBJ2-3	CSAREGIGQGTSDTQYF	TGCAGTGCTAGGGAGGGTATTGGACAGGGGACCTCAGATACGCAGTATTTT
TRBD1	TRBV29-1	-	TRBJ2-5	CSVEGWTGGREQETQYF	TGCAGCGTTGAAGGGTGGACAGGGGGCCGTGAGCAAGAGACCCAGTACTTC
-	TRBV13	-	TRBJ2-2	CASSLGLGGPGELFF	TGTGCCAGCAGCTTAGGCCTAGGAGGTCCCGGGGAGCTGTTTTTT
TRBD2	TRBV4-3	many	TRBJ2-1	CASSQEAGLAGEFNEQFF	TGCGCCAGCAGCCAAGAGGCAGGACTAGCGGGAGAGTTCAATGAGCAGTTCTTC
-	TRBV20-1	once	TRBJ1-6	CSGRFGHEQSFGPGLNSPLHF	-
TRBD1	TRBV20-1	-	TRBJ2-5	CSAVSYDRGETQYF	TGCAGTGCTGTGTCTTATGACAGGGGGGAGACCCAGTACTTC
TRBD1	TRBV5-8	many	TRBJ2-7	CASSQGALYEQYF	TGTGCCAGCAGCCAGGGGGCCCTCTACGAGCAGTACTTC
TRBD1	TRBV7-9	many	TRBJ2-2	CASSYRTGENTGELFF	TGTGCCAGCAGCTACCGGACAGGAGAGAACACCGGGGAGCTGTTTTTT
-	TRBV15	-	TRBJ1-3	CATSGDGGKTGNTIYF	TGTGCCACCAGCGGAGATGGGGGGAAAACTGGAAACACCATATATTTT